This TCR beta chain was retrieved from a study of chemoradiotherapy in HPV16-positive cancers. Study information: Candidate HPV-specific T-cell clones and common TCR motifs came from functional assays in a couple of HPV16-positive patients.

Assay used: immunoSEQ multiplex PCR; TCRdb lists only in-frame clones, some missing. The sample has about 34,000 clones; around 93% are singletons. Repeated repertoire sampling spanned the course of chemoradiotherapy. General observations from the study: For HPV16-positive patients, expanding HPV-responsive T cells associated with longer recurrence-free survival. During treatment, candidate HPV-specific clones and E7-related motifs expanded in tumor.

This CDR3 contains 14 residues. Trimming shortened V by 1 base and J by 7 bases, and 13 bases separated the two germline ends. Germline V lookup: CDR1 LGHNA, CDR2 YNFKEQ. Details on this clone: Its specificity is unknown.

The source is a human donor with HPV-associated anogenital cancer. Sample: blood, taken from a patient who underwent chemoradiotherapy. The chain employs TRBV4-2 and TRBJ2-5, with D perhaps TRBD2 (5 bases). The CDR3 nucleotides read TGTGCCAGCAGCCAAGGACGGGGATCAATGACCCAGTACTTC. Translating it yields CASSQGRGSMTQYF.